What follows describes a single T cell receptor (beta chain). No antigen is known for it. The sample comes from a study of cytomegalovirus exposure and HLA in healthy donors. General study results and limits: High sensitivity and specificity were reportedly achieved when the classifier diagnosed cytomegalovirus status. In vitro work confirmed that a few CMV-associated chains recognize CMV antigens.

The germline gives CDR1 MGHDK, CDR2 SYGVNS. V was pared by 7 bases and J by 0 bases, with 19 bases between. The CDR3 contains 17 residues. Generated by immunoSEQ multiplex PCR, the TCRdb table keeps only in-frame clones and is missing some. The sample gives tens of thousands of clones, 94% of which show up once; about 1.4% is in the top ten. The TCR comes from a young man in good health and CMV-seropositive. The sequenced sample was PBMCs. J is TRBJ1-3 and V is TRBV25-1, with TRBD1 as a possible D gene (5 bases). Here the CDR3 DNA reads TGTGCCAGCAACAAGCCCGGGACTTACAGCTCTGGAAACACCATATATTTT. Translation: CASNKPGTYSSGNTIYF. The complete variable domain, with remaining parts taken from reference TRBV25-1 and TRBJ1-3, reads EADIYQTPRYLVIGTGKKITLECSQTMGHDKMYWYQQDPGMELHLIHYSYGVNSTEKGDLSSESTVSRIRTEHFPLTLESARPSHTSQYLCASNKPGTYSSGNTIYFGEGSWLTVV.